The clone carrying this T cell receptor beta chain was observed many times. The sample originates from a study of Graves' ophthalmopathy and Graves' hyperthyroidism. The germline CDR1 and CDR2 sequences are LNHNV and YYDKDF (reference sequence). Germline trimming cut 4 bases from V and 2 bases from J; bases unmatched to any gene: 4. This CDR3 contains 14 residues. Investigators amplified TCR beta CDR3 regions from RNA transcripts. HTBI primers were employed in first-round RT-PCR, then a second-round multiplex PCR followed. A single record per CDR3 protein comes from TCRdb applying MiXCR to the multiplex PCR reads. The data contain some 350,000 distinct CDR3 sequences, about 18% of them singletons. The authors enrolled newly diagnosed hyperthyroidism patients aged 18 to 65 with under 2 months' duration. Excluded: other autoimmune disease, uncontrolled infection, pregnancy or lactation.

The chain carries TRBV15 and TRBJ2-7, with 8 bases that match TRBD1. The receptor was derived from an adult woman with stable Graves' hyperthyroidism. The sequencing sample was made of peripheral blood. The CDR3 loop is CATSTGTGPYEQYF. DNA for the CDR3: TGTGCCACCAGCACCGGGACAGGCCCCTACGAGCAGTACTTC.